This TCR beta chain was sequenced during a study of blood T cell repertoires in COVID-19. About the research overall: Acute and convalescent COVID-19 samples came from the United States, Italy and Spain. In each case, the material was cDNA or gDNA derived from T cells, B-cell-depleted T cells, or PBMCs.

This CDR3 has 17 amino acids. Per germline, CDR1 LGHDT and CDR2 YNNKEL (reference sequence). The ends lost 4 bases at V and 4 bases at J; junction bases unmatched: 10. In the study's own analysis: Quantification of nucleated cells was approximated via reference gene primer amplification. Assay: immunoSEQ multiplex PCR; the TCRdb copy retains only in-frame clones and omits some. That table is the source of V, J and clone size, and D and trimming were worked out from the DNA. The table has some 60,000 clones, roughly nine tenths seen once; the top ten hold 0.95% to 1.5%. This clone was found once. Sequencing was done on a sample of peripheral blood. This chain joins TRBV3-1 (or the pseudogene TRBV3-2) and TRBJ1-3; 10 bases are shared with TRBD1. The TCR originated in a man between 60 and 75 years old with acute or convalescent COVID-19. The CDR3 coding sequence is TGTGCCAGCAGCCTCGTCGGGGGACAGGGGTCAGGAAACACCATATATTTT. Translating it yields CASSLVGGQGSGNTIYF.